This T cell receptor (beta chain) is from a study of blood T cell repertoires in COVID-19. Whole-study context: There were acute and convalescent COVID-19 samples, and they came from the United States, Italy and Spain. The cDNA or gDNA used as material had been derived from T cells, B-cell-depleted T cells, or PBMCs.

Original methodology: Counts of nucleated cells, estimated from reference gene primer amplification, were obtained. The repertoire was sequenced with immunoSEQ multiplex PCR; TCRdb's copy has only in-frame clones and lacks some. For V, J and clone size, that table is used; D and trimming come from the DNA. The table lists 55,000 to 65,000 clones, approximately 92% of them singletons. With V trimmed by 3 bases and J by 5 bases, 11 bases remained unmatched. Germline lookup yields CDR1 SGDLS and CDR2 YYNGEE. There are 16 residues in the CDR3. V and J are TRBV9 and TRBJ1-2; 9 bases agree with TRBD1. Sequenced: peripheral blood. The clonotype was recovered from a man aged 55 to 70 with acute or convalescent COVID-19. The CDR3 reads CASSGQGEFLRYGYTF. The CDR3 region has the DNA TGTGCCAGCAGCGGACAGGGGGAGTTCCTTAGGTATGGCTACACCTTC.